The 5 T cell receptor beta chains presented below share a single source sample, sequenced in a study of cytomegalovirus exposure and HLA in healthy donors. PCR used 60 Vbeta primers and 13 Jbeta primers. Sequenced by immunoSEQ multiplex PCR; TCRdb stores in-frame clones only, minus some. Among tens of thousands of clones listed, less than 80% were seen once. The source material was PBMCs. These receptors originate from a woman aged 45-60 years in good health and CMV-seropositive.

The J gene is TRBJ2-3, the V gene TRBV19, with D possibly matching TRBD2 (6 bases). From germline, CDR1 is LNHDA and CDR2 SQIVND (reference sequence). This CDR3 is built from 14 residues. V was pared by 8 bases and J by 4 bases, with 16 bases between. For the CDR3, the DNA is TGTGCCAGTGCTCCTGCTGGGACTCCAGATACGCAGTATTTT. This codes for CASAPAGTPDTQYF.

The chain uses TRBV19 and TRBJ2-1, with TRBD1 matching 12 bases. This CDR3 is 14 amino acids long. V gave up 3 bases and J gave up 9 bases; unmatched junction bases: 3. Germline loops: CDR1 LNHDA, CDR2 SQIVND (reference sequence). The CDR3 sequence: CASSIGTGGAEQFF. The CDR3 DNA follows: TGTGCCAGTAGTATTGGGACAGGGGGCGCTGAGCAGTTCTTC.

This clone was seen just once. This CDR3 reads CASSGQGAAFGGANVLTF. CDR3 in DNA: TGTGCCAGCAGTGGACAGGGGGCAGCTTTCGGTGGGGCCAACGTCCTGACTTTC. This chain uses TRBV6-1 with TRBJ2-6, with 10 positions matching TRBD1. Germline V lookup: CDR1 MNHNS, CDR2 SASEGT. The trim removed 4 bases at V and 3 bases at J, leaving 9 bases unmatched. The CDR3 runs to 18 residues.

This clone was picked up a small number of times. The chain employs TRBV5-1 and TRBJ2-3; D may be TRBD2 (5 bases). CDR3 length equals 15 residues. The germline V gene encodes CDR1 SGHRS and CDR2 YFSETQ. Trimming took off 0 bases at V and 0 bases at J, with 8 bases between the two ends. CDR3 in DNA: TGCGCCAGCAGCTTGGCCGGGATTAGCACAGATACGCAGTATTTT. Amino acid sequence: CASSLAGISTDTQYF.

The chain employs TRBV20-1 and TRBJ2-2; D remains unclear. CDR1 and CDR2 (germline): DFQATT, SNEGSKA (reference sequence). V was clipped by 4 bases and J by 6 bases, with 6 bases between them. CDR3 length: 11 residues. In DNA, the CDR3 is TGCAGTGCTACCGTGTCCGGGGAGCTGTTTTTT. It yields the protein CSATVSGELFF.